These T cell receptor beta chains were read from a single sample in a study of cytomegalovirus exposure and HLA in healthy donors. Sequenced by immunoSEQ multiplex PCR; TCRdb stores in-frame clones only, minus some. The repertoire holds 100,000 to 150,000 clones, about 11% seen once, with roughly 4.2% in the top ten. Sequences were obtained from PBMCs. The receptor set was obtained from a woman younger than 30 in good health and CMV-seropositive. Each CDR3 is given with its conserved first and last residue. The D gene is left open where the match is weak. For some rows the clone size is stated as once, few or many, or as a class when expanded; others skip it.

CDR3aa: CASSLPEGTEAFF
CDR3nt: TGTGCCAGCAGCTTGCCGGAGGGCACGGAAGCTTTCTTT
abundance: few
d_gene: .
v_gene: TRBV7-9
j_gene: TRBJ1-1

CDR3aa: CASSPQGKNTEAFF
CDR3nt: TGTGCCAGCAGTCCTCAGGGGAAGAACACTGAAGCTTTCTTT
abundance: few
d_gene: .
v_gene: TRBV28
j_gene: TRBJ1-1

CDR3aa: CASSGSSYDQYF
CDR3nt: TGTGCCAGCAGTGGCTCGAGCTACGATCAGTACTTC
abundance: .
d_gene: .
v_gene: TRBV6-1
j_gene: TRBJ2-7

CDR3aa: CASSLGARNEQFF
CDR3nt: TGTGCCAGCAGCCTTGGGGCTCGCAATGAGCAGTTCTTC
abundance: .
d_gene: .
v_gene: TRBV7-8
j_gene: TRBJ2-1

CDR3aa: CASSTSPGGTEAFF
CDR3nt: TGTGCCAGTAGTACCTCCCCAGGGGGGACTGAAGCTTTCTTT
abundance: few
d_gene: TRBD1
v_gene: TRBV19
j_gene: TRBJ1-1

CDR3aa: CASSQGSPGQGGYEQYF
CDR3nt: TGCGCCAGCAGCCAGGGATCACCGGGACAGGGAGGGTACGAGCAGTACTTC
abundance: .
d_gene: TRBD1
v_gene: TRBV4-1
j_gene: TRBJ2-7

CDR3aa: CAEGLAGGPRGYNEQFF
CDR3nt: TGTGCCGAGGGACTAGCGGGAGGCCCTCGGGGTTACAATGAGCAGTTCTTC
abundance: few
d_gene: TRBD2
v_gene: TRBV30
j_gene: TRBJ2-1

CDR3aa: CASSPGRGTGTGYTF
CDR3nt: TGTGCCAGCAGCCCGGGCCGGGGGACAGGGACTGGCTACACCTTC
abundance: few
d_gene: TRBD1
v_gene: TRBV7-8
j_gene: TRBJ1-2

CDR3aa: CASPPMSGGNTEAFF
CDR3nt: TGTGCCAGTCCCCCCATGTCAGGGGGTAACACTGAAGCTTTCTTT
abundance: few
d_gene: TRBD1
v_gene: TRBV19
j_gene: TRBJ1-1

CDR3aa: CASSAGLAGWGLPPDTQYF
CDR3nt: TGTGCCAGCAGCGCCGGACTAGCGGGGTGGGGGCTCCCACCGGATACGCAGTATTTT
abundance: few
d_gene: TRBD2
v_gene: TRBV28
j_gene: TRBJ2-3

CDR3aa: CASSEDLPGGETQYF
CDR3nt: TGTGCCAGCAGTGAAGACCTCCCGGGAGGGGAGACCCAGTACTTC
abundance: .
d_gene: TRBD2
v_gene: TRBV6-1
j_gene: TRBJ2-5

CDR3aa: CASSYSGTLEYF
CDR3nt: TGTGCCAGCAGCTACAGCGGGACCCTCGAATATTTT
abundance: few
d_gene: TRBD2
v_gene: TRBV28
j_gene: TRBJ2-3

CDR3aa: CATREELNTEAFF
CDR3nt: TGTGCCACGAGGGAGGAACTGAACACTGAAGCTTTCTTT
abundance: few
d_gene: .
v_gene: TRBV10-3
j_gene: TRBJ1-1

CDR3aa: CASSRQSLDGNTIYF
CDR3nt: TGTGCCAGCTCGAGGCAGTCTTTGGATGGAAACACCATATATTTT
abundance: few
d_gene: .
v_gene: TRBV18
j_gene: TRBJ1-3

CDR3aa: CATTGGPGNTIYF
CDR3nt: TGTGCCACGACAGGGGGCCCTGGAAACACCATATATTTT
abundance: .
d_gene: TRBD1
v_gene: TRBV2
j_gene: TRBJ1-3

CDR3aa: CASSLYGSGGISYEQYF
CDR3nt: TGTGCCAGCAGTTTATACGGCTCGGGAGGTATCTCCTACGAGCAGTACTTC
abundance: few
d_gene: TRBD2
v_gene: TRBV27
j_gene: TRBJ2-7

CDR3aa: CASLGLAGENEQFF
CDR3nt: TGTGCCAGTTTGGGACTAGCGGGAGAGAATGAGCAGTTCTTC
abundance: .
d_gene: TRBD2
v_gene: TRBV27
j_gene: TRBJ2-1

CDR3aa: CAWSSSGREGEQFF
CDR3nt: TGTGCCTGGAGTTCCAGCGGGAGGGAGGGTGAGCAGTTCTTC
abundance: few
d_gene: TRBD2
v_gene: TRBV30
j_gene: TRBJ2-1

CDR3aa: CASSWLAGSSYEQYF
CDR3nt: TGTGCCAGCAGCTGGCTAGCGGGAAGCTCCTACGAGCAGTACTTC
abundance: .
d_gene: TRBD2
v_gene: TRBV7-2
j_gene: TRBJ2-7

CDR3aa: CASSSGVAEAFF
CDR3nt: TGTGCCAGCAGCTCCGGGGTGGCTGAAGCTTTCTTT
abundance: .
d_gene: .
v_gene: TRBV7-9
j_gene: TRBJ1-1

CDR3aa: CASSSWTGGLHGYTF
CDR3nt: TGTGCCAGTAGTTCCTGGACAGGGGGGCTTCATGGCTACACCTTC
abundance: .
d_gene: TRBD1
v_gene: TRBV19
j_gene: TRBJ1-2

CDR3aa: CSARDNEQFF
CDR3nt: TGCAGTGCCAGGGACAATGAGCAGTTCTTC
abundance: .
d_gene: .
v_gene: TRBV20-1
j_gene: TRBJ2-1

CDR3aa: CASSELAGVYNEQFF
CDR3nt: TGTGCCAGCAGTGAACTAGCGGGAGTCTACAATGAGCAGTTCTTC
abundance: few
d_gene: TRBD2
v_gene: TRBV28
j_gene: TRBJ2-1

CDR3aa: CATSRDRGGKEQFF
CDR3nt: TGTGCCACCAGCAGAGATCGGGGCGGGAAGGAGCAGTTCTTC
abundance: few
d_gene: .
v_gene: TRBV15
j_gene: TRBJ2-1

CDR3aa: CASSRYSKTSGANNEQFF
CDR3nt: TGTGCCAGCAGCCGATATAGTAAGACTAGCGGGGCTAACAATGAGCAGTTCTTC
abundance: .
d_gene: TRBD2
v_gene: TRBV14
j_gene: TRBJ2-1

CDR3aa: CSVEGTQHIELVEETQYF
CDR3nt: TGCAGCGTTGAAGGCACCCAACATATTGAGCTAGTAGAAGAGACCCAGTACTTC
abundance: few
d_gene: .
v_gene: TRBV29-1
j_gene: TRBJ2-5

CDR3aa: CASSDRAGNQPQHF
CDR3nt: TGTGCCAGCAGTGACAGGGCTGGCAATCAGCCCCAGCATTTT
abundance: few
d_gene: TRBD1
v_gene: TRBV6-5
j_gene: TRBJ1-5

CDR3aa: CASHRYPGEAFF
CDR3nt: TGTGCCAGCCATCGATACCCGGGTGAAGCTTTCTTT
abundance: .
d_gene: .
v_gene: TRBV6-5
j_gene: TRBJ1-1

CDR3aa: CASSESGIYTDTQYF
CDR3nt: TGTGCCAGCAGTGAGTCCGGGATTTACACAGATACGCAGTATTTT
abundance: .
d_gene: .
v_gene: TRBV25-1
j_gene: TRBJ2-3

CDR3aa: CASSVGLAGTYEQYF
CDR3nt: TGCGCCAGCAGCGTAGGACTAGCGGGAACCTACGAGCAGTACTTC
abundance: few
d_gene: TRBD2
v_gene: TRBV5-1
j_gene: TRBJ2-7

CDR3aa: CASSPPLSGGSEQYF
CDR3nt: TGCGCCAGCAGCCCTCCTTTAAGCGGAGGTAGCGAGCAGTACTTC
abundance: few
d_gene: .
v_gene: TRBV5-1
j_gene: TRBJ2-7

CDR3aa: CASRLGTSGYEQYF
CDR3nt: TGTGCAAGTCGCCTTGGGACTAGCGGGTACGAGCAGTACTTC
abundance: .
d_gene: .
v_gene: TRBV12-2
j_gene: TRBJ2-7

CDR3aa: CASSLRGPRGGEQFF
CDR3nt: TGTGCCAGCAGCTTGAGAGGCCCGCGCGGGGGTGAGCAGTTCTTC
abundance: few
d_gene: TRBD2
v_gene: TRBV5-8
j_gene: TRBJ2-1

CDR3aa: CASKGTVNTEAFF
CDR3nt: TGTGCCAGCAAAGGGACAGTGAACACTGAAGCTTTCTTT
abundance: .
d_gene: TRBD1
v_gene: TRBV5-6
j_gene: TRBJ1-1

CDR3aa: CASSEARTEKLFF
CDR3nt: TGTGCCAGCAGTGAAGCTAGGACAGAAAAACTGTTTTTT
abundance: .
d_gene: .
v_gene: TRBV6-1
j_gene: TRBJ1-4

CDR3aa: CASSSGTSPINEQFF
CDR3nt: TGTGCCAGCAGCTCCGGGACTAGCCCTATCAATGAGCAGTTCTTC
abundance: few
d_gene: TRBD2
v_gene: TRBV9
j_gene: TRBJ2-1

CDR3aa: CASSLRPTLSPLHF
CDR3nt: TGTGCCAGCAGCTTACGTCCGACACTCTCACCCCTCCACTTT
abundance: .
d_gene: .
v_gene: TRBV7-8
j_gene: TRBJ1-6

CDR3aa: CASTSGTGGFGANVLTF
CDR3nt: TGCGCCAGCACCTCCGGGACAGGGGGCTTTGGGGCCAACGTCCTGACTTTC
abundance: .
d_gene: TRBD1
v_gene: TRBV5-1
j_gene: TRBJ2-6

CDR3aa: CASSYPERNEQFF
CDR3nt: TGTGCCAGCAGTTATCCTGAGCGGAATGAGCAGTTCTTC
abundance: .
d_gene: .
v_gene: TRBV6-6
j_gene: TRBJ2-1

CDR3aa: CASRTGPSGANVLTF
CDR3nt: TGTGCCAGCAGGACAGGGCCCTCTGGGGCCAACGTCCTGACTTTC
abundance: few
d_gene: TRBD1
v_gene: TRBV25-1
j_gene: TRBJ2-6

CDR3aa: CASSGQAVYSNQPQHF
CDR3nt: TGTGCCAGCAGCGGACAGGCCGTTTATAGCAATCAGCCCCAGCATTTT
abundance: few
d_gene: TRBD1
v_gene: TRBV7-2
j_gene: TRBJ1-5

CDR3aa: CASSLGDRVNQPQHF
CDR3nt: TGTGCCAGCAGCTTGGGGGACAGGGTAAATCAGCCCCAGCATTTT
abundance: .
d_gene: TRBD1
v_gene: TRBV5-6
j_gene: TRBJ1-5

CDR3aa: CSVAVGSLNEQYF
CDR3nt: TGCAGCGTTGCGGTGGGCAGCCTCAACGAGCAGTACTTC
abundance: .
d_gene: .
v_gene: TRBV29-1
j_gene: TRBJ2-7

CDR3aa: CASSPEAGGLSYEQYF
CDR3nt: TGCGCCAGCAGCCCGGAAGCGGGAGGACTCTCCTACGAGCAGTACTTC
abundance: .
d_gene: TRBD2
v_gene: TRBV4-1
j_gene: TRBJ2-7